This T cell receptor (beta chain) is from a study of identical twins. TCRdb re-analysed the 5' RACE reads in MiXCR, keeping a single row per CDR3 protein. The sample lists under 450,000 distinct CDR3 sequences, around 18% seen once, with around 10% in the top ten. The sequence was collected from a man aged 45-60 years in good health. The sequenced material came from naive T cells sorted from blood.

The CDR3 protein is CASSQVEGDEQFF. CDR3 DNA: TGTGCCAGCAGCCAAGTAGAAGGGGATGAGCAGTTCTTC. The chain carries TRBV3-1 and TRBJ2-1, with D perhaps TRBD1 (5 bases). CDR1 and CDR2 (germline): LGHDT, YNNKEL (reference sequence). The CDR3 runs 13 residues. V was pared by 1 base and J by 8 bases, with 9 bases between.